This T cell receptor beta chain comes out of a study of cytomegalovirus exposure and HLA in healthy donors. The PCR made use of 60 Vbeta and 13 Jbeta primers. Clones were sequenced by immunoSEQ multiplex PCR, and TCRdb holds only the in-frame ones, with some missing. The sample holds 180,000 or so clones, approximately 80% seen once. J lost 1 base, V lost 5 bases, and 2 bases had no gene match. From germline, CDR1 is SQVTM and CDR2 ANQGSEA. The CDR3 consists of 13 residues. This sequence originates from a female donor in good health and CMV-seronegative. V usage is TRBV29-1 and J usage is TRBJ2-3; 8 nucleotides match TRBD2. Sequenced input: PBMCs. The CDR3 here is CSVKTSGTDTQYF. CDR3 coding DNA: TGCAGCGTTAAGACTAGCGGCACAGATACGCAGTATTTT.